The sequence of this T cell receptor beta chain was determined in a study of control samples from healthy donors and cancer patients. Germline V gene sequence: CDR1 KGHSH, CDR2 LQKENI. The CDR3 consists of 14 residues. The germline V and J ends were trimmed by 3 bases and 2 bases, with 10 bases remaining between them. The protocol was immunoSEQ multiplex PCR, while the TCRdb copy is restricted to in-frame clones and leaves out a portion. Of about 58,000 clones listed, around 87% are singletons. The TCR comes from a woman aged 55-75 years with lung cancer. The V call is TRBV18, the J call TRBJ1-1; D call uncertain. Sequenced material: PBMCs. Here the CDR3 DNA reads TGTGCCAGCTCACCGGCGGCAGTTAACACTGAAGCTTTCTTT. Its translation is CASSPAAVNTEAFF.